Listed below are T cell receptor beta chains from one sample, sequenced in a study of PD-1 blockade in classical Hodgkin lymphoma. The method was immunoSEQ multiplex PCR; TCRdb's version includes in-frame clones alone and lacks a portion of them. The data show tens of thousands of clones, about 80% seen once. Sequencing was performed on peripheral blood mononuclear cells (PBMCs), taken before the fourth cycle of nivolumab. The receptors here all came from a human donor with classical Hodgkin lymphoma. Both conserved end residues are part of each CDR3. A D gene is named only where the DNA matches it firmly. Where a row states a size, it is once, few, many or the class of an expanded clone; other rows omit it.

CDR3 protein: CASSNRPTEAFF
CDR3 DNA: TGTGCCAGCAGTAACCGGCCCACTGAAGCTTTCTTT
V gene: TRBV6-5
D gene: NA
clone size: NA
J gene: TRBJ1-1

CDR3 protein: CASSVATGAYTF
CDR3 DNA: NA
V gene: TRBV9
D gene: NA
clone size: NA
J gene: TRBJ1-2

CDR3 protein: CASSSRDSTEAFF
CDR3 DNA: TGTGCCAGCAGCTCCCGGGACAGCACTGAAGCTTTCTTT
V gene: TRBV5-6
D gene: TRBD1
clone size: NA
J gene: TRBJ1-1

CDR3 protein: CASSFPGGNTEAFF
CDR3 DNA: TGTGCCAGCTCATTCCCGGGCGGGAACACTGAAGCTTTCTTT
V gene: TRBV18
D gene: NA
clone size: medium-sized
J gene: TRBJ1-1

CDR3 protein: CATSRGWSYGYTF
CDR3 DNA: TGTGCCACCAGCAGAGGGTGGAGCTATGGCTACACCTTC
V gene: TRBV15
D gene: NA
clone size: NA
J gene: TRBJ1-2

CDR3 protein: CSVQAANSGANVLTF
CDR3 DNA: TGCAGCGTCCAGGCAGCCAACTCTGGGGCCAACGTCCTGACTTTC
V gene: TRBV29-1
D gene: NA
clone size: once
J gene: TRBJ2-6

CDR3 protein: CASSRIQGAGETQYF
CDR3 DNA: TGCGCCAGCAGCCGTATACAGGGGGCTGGAGAGACCCAGTACTTC
V gene: TRBV4-1
D gene: TRBD1
clone size: NA
J gene: TRBJ2-5

CDR3 protein: CASSSSGNQPQHF
CDR3 DNA: TGTGCCAGCAGTTCCTCAGGAAATCAGCCCCAGCATTTT
V gene: TRBV28
D gene: NA
clone size: NA
J gene: TRBJ1-5

CDR3 protein: CASSPTMGASETQYF
CDR3 DNA: TGTGCCAGCAGCCCTACGATGGGGGCATCGGAGACCCAGTACTTC
V gene: TRBV11-3
D gene: NA
clone size: few
J gene: TRBJ2-5

CDR3 protein: CASSPLPGEQFF
CDR3 DNA: TGCGCCAGCAGCCCACTCCCTGGAGAGCAGTTCTTC
V gene: TRBV4-1
D gene: NA
clone size: NA
J gene: TRBJ2-1

CDR3 protein: CASSFGQADYGYTF
CDR3 DNA: TGTGCCAGCAGTTTCGGACAGGCGGACTATGGCTACACCTTC
V gene: TRBV28
D gene: TRBD1
clone size: NA
J gene: TRBJ1-2

CDR3 protein: CASSYGPRNTEAFF
CDR3 DNA: TGTGCCAGCAGCTACGGCCCTAGGAACACTGAAGCTTTCTTT
V gene: TRBV6-6
D gene: NA
clone size: NA
J gene: TRBJ1-1

CDR3 protein: CASSSVSPGELFF
CDR3 DNA: TGTGCCAGCAGCTCAGTGAGTCCCGGGGAGCTGTTTTTT
V gene: TRBV6-5
D gene: NA
clone size: NA
J gene: TRBJ2-2

CDR3 protein: CASSQSSGGRAEAFF
CDR3 DNA: TGCGCCAGCAGCCAATCTTCAGGGGGGAGGGCTGAAGCTTTCTTT
V gene: TRBV4-1
D gene: TRBD1
clone size: NA
J gene: TRBJ1-1

CDR3 protein: CASSPLQGYEAFF
CDR3 DNA: TGTGCCAGCAGCCCCCTCCAGGGGTATGAAGCTTTCTTT
V gene: TRBV5-6
D gene: NA
clone size: NA
J gene: TRBJ1-1

CDR3 protein: CASSPKGLMNTEAFF
CDR3 DNA: TGTGCCAGCAGCCCCAAGGGACTTATGAACACTGAAGCTTTCTTT
V gene: TRBV5-8
D gene: NA
clone size: NA
J gene: TRBJ1-1

CDR3 protein: CASSLFLVRGSYEQYF
CDR3 DNA: TGTGCCAGCAGCCTATTTTTGGTAAGGGGCTCCTACGAGCAGTACTTC
V gene: TRBV7-8
D gene: NA
clone size: NA
J gene: TRBJ2-7

CDR3 protein: CASGGGRLAPYEQYF
CDR3 DNA: TGTGCCAGCGGAGGAGGGAGACTAGCGCCCTACGAGCAGTACTTC
V gene: TRBV6-5
D gene: TRBD2
clone size: NA
J gene: TRBJ2-7

CDR3 protein: CASRMSPQGSQPQHF
CDR3 DNA: TGTGCCAGCAGGATGTCCCCACAGGGAAGTCAGCCCCAGCATTTT
V gene: TRBV6-5
D gene: NA
clone size: NA
J gene: TRBJ1-5

CDR3 protein: CASSLGDSSPLHF
CDR3 DNA: TGTGCCAGCAGTTTGGGGGACAGTTCACCCCTCCACTTT
V gene: TRBV6-6
D gene: TRBD1
clone size: NA
J gene: TRBJ1-6

CDR3 protein: CASSSTSGGAWAEAFF
CDR3 DNA: TGTGCCAGCAGCTCCACCTCGGGGGGGGCTTGGGCTGAAGCTTTCTTT
V gene: TRBV7-8
D gene: NA
clone size: NA
J gene: TRBJ1-1

CDR3 protein: CASSLSGSSYNEQFF
CDR3 DNA: TGTGCCAGCAGCTTAAGCGGGAGCTCCTACAATGAGCAGTTCTTC
V gene: TRBV7-3
D gene: TRBD2
clone size: NA
J gene: TRBJ2-1

CDR3 protein: CASSRVTGGEGEQYF
CDR3 DNA: TGTGCCAGTAGTAGGGTGACAGGGGGCGAAGGGGAGCAGTACTTC
V gene: TRBV19
D gene: TRBD1
clone size: NA
J gene: TRBJ2-7

CDR3 protein: CASSVLAGEETQYF
CDR3 DNA: TGTGCCAGCAGTGTTCTAGCGGGGGAAGAGACCCAGTACTTC
V gene: TRBV2
D gene: TRBD2
clone size: NA
J gene: TRBJ2-5

CDR3 protein: CASSLTTVNTEAFF
CDR3 DNA: TGTGCCAGCAGCCTTACGACAGTGAACACTGAAGCTTTCTTT
V gene: TRBV7-8
D gene: NA
clone size: NA
J gene: TRBJ1-1

CDR3 protein: CASSTQDIQYF
CDR3 DNA: TGTGCCAGTAGTACCCAAGACATTCAGTACTTC
V gene: TRBV19
D gene: NA
clone size: NA
J gene: TRBJ2-4

CDR3 protein: CASSSRGTEAFF
CDR3 DNA: TGTGCCAGCAGCTCTCGGGGCACTGAAGCTTTCTTT
V gene: TRBV6-6
D gene: NA
clone size: NA
J gene: TRBJ1-1

CDR3 protein: CASSYRDWGSDTQYF
CDR3 DNA: TGTGCCAGCAGTTACCGGGACTGGGGTTCGGATACGCAGTATTTT
V gene: TRBV6-5
D gene: NA
clone size: NA
J gene: TRBJ2-3

CDR3 protein: CASSLDRVVHEQYF
CDR3 DNA: TGTGCCAGCAGCTTAGATCGGGTGGTCCACGAGCAGTACTTC
V gene: TRBV11-3
D gene: NA
clone size: once
J gene: TRBJ2-7

CDR3 protein: CATSRELNTEAFF
CDR3 DNA: TGTGCCACCAGCAGAGAGCTGAACACTGAAGCTTTCTTT
V gene: TRBV15
D gene: NA
clone size: NA
J gene: TRBJ1-1

CDR3 protein: CASSQGRTSGRQETQYF
CDR3 DNA: TGTGCCAGCAGCCAAGGGAGGACTAGCGGACGACAAGAGACCCAGTACTTC
V gene: TRBV14
D gene: TRBD2
clone size: NA
J gene: TRBJ2-5

CDR3 protein: CASSLRRTSLSGANVLTF
CDR3 DNA: TGTGCCAGCAGCTTGCGCCGGACAAGCCTCTCTGGGGCCAACGTCCTGACTTTC
V gene: TRBV5-6
D gene: NA
clone size: few
J gene: TRBJ2-6

CDR3 protein: CATSRERTSSNEQFF
CDR3 DNA: TGTGCCACCAGCAGAGAACGGACTAGCAGCAATGAGCAGTTCTTC
V gene: TRBV15
D gene: TRBD2
clone size: NA
J gene: TRBJ2-1

CDR3 protein: CASSQSGSGGQYNEQFF
CDR3 DNA: TGCGCCAGCAGCCAATCGGGTAGCGGGGGGCAATACAATGAGCAGTTCTTC
V gene: TRBV4-1
D gene: TRBD2
clone size: medium-sized
J gene: TRBJ2-1

CDR3 protein: CASSYSKGSSQPQHF
CDR3 DNA: TGTGCCAGCAGTTACTCCAAGGGGTCCTCTCAGCCCCAGCATTTT
V gene: TRBV6-5
D gene: NA
clone size: NA
J gene: TRBJ1-5

CDR3 protein: CASSRGGTEAFF
CDR3 DNA: TGTGCCAGCAGCAGAGGGGGCACTGAAGCTTTCTTT
V gene: TRBV7-9
D gene: NA
clone size: NA
J gene: TRBJ1-1

CDR3 protein: CASSVLGTATDTQYF
CDR3 DNA: TGTGCCAGCAGCGTCCTCGGGACAGCCACAGATACGCAGTATTTT
V gene: TRBV9
D gene: TRBD1
clone size: NA
J gene: TRBJ2-3

CDR3 protein: CASSLSTGVGTEAFF
CDR3 DNA: TGTGCCAGCAGCCTAAGCACAGGGGTTGGCACTGAAGCTTTCTTT
V gene: TRBV2
D gene: TRBD1
clone size: once
J gene: TRBJ1-1

CDR3 protein: CASSVEWGSTDTQYF
CDR3 DNA: TGTGCCAGCAGCGTAGAGTGGGGTAGCACAGATACGCAGTATTTT
V gene: TRBV9
D gene: NA
clone size: NA
J gene: TRBJ2-3

CDR3 protein: CASSLGGTGSTEAFF
CDR3 DNA: TGCGCCAGCAGCTTGGGTGGCACGGGGTCCACTGAAGCTTTCTTT
V gene: TRBV5-1
D gene: NA
clone size: NA
J gene: TRBJ1-1

CDR3 protein: CASSSWDISEQFF
CDR3 DNA: TGTGCCAGCAGCTCCTGGGACATCTCTGAGCAGTTCTTC
V gene: TRBV11-3
D gene: NA
clone size: NA
J gene: TRBJ2-1

CDR3 protein: CASSPTGDSYNEQFF
CDR3 DNA: TGTGCCAGCAGCCCAACAGGGGACTCCTACAATGAGCAGTTCTTC
V gene: TRBV5-4
D gene: TRBD1
clone size: NA
J gene: TRBJ2-1

CDR3 protein: CASSSGTGGNSPLHF
CDR3 DNA: TGTGCCAGCAGCTCTGGGACAGGCGGGAATTCACCCCTCCACTTT
V gene: TRBV5-4
D gene: TRBD1
clone size: NA
J gene: TRBJ1-6

CDR3 protein: CASSLGIVRDLYGYTF
CDR3 DNA: TGTGCCAGCAGCTTGGGGATAGTCAGGGACCTTTATGGCTACACCTTC
V gene: TRBV5-6
D gene: NA
clone size: NA
J gene: TRBJ1-2

CDR3 protein: CSAAGFQETQYF
CDR3 DNA: TGCAGCGCCGCGGGGTTCCAAGAGACCCAGTACTTC
V gene: TRBV29-1
D gene: NA
clone size: NA
J gene: TRBJ2-5

CDR3 protein: CASSLEWGVNQPQHF
CDR3 DNA: TGTGCCAGCAGCTTAGAATGGGGGGTAAATCAGCCCCAGCATTTT
V gene: TRBV7-2
D gene: NA
clone size: NA
J gene: TRBJ1-5

CDR3 protein: CASSAQEGNYGYTF
CDR3 DNA: TGTGCCAGCAGTGCCCAGGAGGGAAACTATGGCTACACCTTC
V gene: TRBV6-1
D gene: NA
clone size: NA
J gene: TRBJ1-2

CDR3 protein: CAISESFTGEAFF
CDR3 DNA: TGTGCCATCAGTGAGTCTTTTACAGGGGAAGCTTTCTTT
V gene: TRBV10-3
D gene: NA
clone size: NA
J gene: TRBJ1-1

CDR3 protein: CASSYGQLSTDTQYF
CDR3 DNA: TGTGCCAGCAGCTACGGACAGCTTAGCACAGATACGCAGTATTTT
V gene: TRBV6-1
D gene: NA
clone size: NA
J gene: TRBJ2-3

CDR3 protein: CASSLGASGGNQPQHF
CDR3 DNA: TGTGCCAGCAGCTTAGGGGCCTCGGGCGGCAATCAGCCCCAGCATTTT
V gene: TRBV7-6
D gene: NA
clone size: NA
J gene: TRBJ1-5

CDR3 protein: CASGTFYGYTF
CDR3 DNA: TGTGCCAGCGGGACGTTCTATGGCTACACCTTC
V gene: TRBV6-6
D gene: NA
clone size: NA
J gene: TRBJ1-2

CDR3 protein: CASSFFAGDEQFF
CDR3 DNA: TGTGCCAGCAGCTTTTTCGCGGGAGATGAGCAGTTCTTC
V gene: TRBV11-3
D gene: TRBD2
clone size: NA
J gene: TRBJ2-1

CDR3 protein: CASSVGQANTGELFF
CDR3 DNA: TGTGCCAGCAGCGTAGGCCAGGCGAACACCGGGGAGCTGTTTTTT
V gene: TRBV9
D gene: NA
clone size: NA
J gene: TRBJ2-2

CDR3 protein: CASSLGVVTGLETQYF
CDR3 DNA: TGCGCCAGCAGCTTGGGAGTAGTCACAGGGTTGGAGACCCAGTACTTC
V gene: TRBV5-1
D gene: NA
clone size: NA
J gene: TRBJ2-5